This T cell receptor beta chain was identified in a study of T cell responses to AZD1222 COVID-19 vaccine. The wider study: Pooled in the analysis were second doses at about 4 or about 12 weeks.

Study results and limitations: Two AZD1222 doses significantly raised spike-specific TCR breadth and depth over controls. Researchers report vaccine-associated CD4 TCRs spanning spike, with dominance at 160-218 and 743-854. In the spike-specific TCR repertoire, nearly half reportedly target unmutated variant regions.

V lost 1 base, J lost 7 bases, and 11 bases lay in between. Germline assignment: CDR1 SEHNR and CDR2 FQNEAQ (reference sequence). This CDR3 is 13 amino acids long. As to this clone: Its antigen is not known.

Only in-frame clones appear in the TCRdb table, and some are missing; sequencing was by immunoSEQ multiplex PCR. The table has over 65,000 clones, around 73% seen once. This chain uses TRBV7-9 with TRBJ2-7; D remains ambiguous. Source: peripheral blood, taken on day 0 of AZD1222 vaccination. This TCR was recovered from an adult in good health. The chain's CDR3 is CASSLVRLEEQYF. The CDR3 nucleotides are TGTGCCAGCAGCTTAGTACGCTTAGAGGAGCAGTACTTC.